Listed here are 30 T cell receptor beta chains from one sample, sequenced in a study of blood T cell repertoires in COVID-19. Method: immunoSEQ multiplex PCR; TCRdb's copy keeps in-frame clones and lacks some. The top ten hold around 0.3% of the sample, which has approximately 670,000 clones, just under 90% seen once. Input material: peripheral blood. The source of these receptors is a woman younger than 30 with acute or convalescent COVID-19.

The chain links TRBV21-1 to TRBJ2-2; the D call of TRBD1 is as the table states it, not checked on the DNA. TRBV21-1 is shown as a pseudogene. The CDR3 consists of 14 residues. The CDR3, as DNA: TGTGCCAGCCAGGGACAGGGGCGGACCGGGGAGCTGTTTTTT. Its protein is CASQGQGRTGELFF.

The genes are TRBV19 and TRBJ1-4; TRBD1 is a possible D gene (5 bases). There are 15 residues in the CDR3. The germline CDR1 and CDR2 sequences are LNHDA and SQIVND (reference sequence). The V end was cut by 7 bases, the J end by 5 bases, with 17 bases between. The CDR3 DNA is TGTGCCAGTACCCGGCGGGGGACCCTAAATGAAAAACTGTTTTTT. Translated, it gives CASTRRGTLNEKLFF. The full variable domain, its missing parts supplied by reference TRBV19 and TRBJ1-4, is DGGITQSPKYLFRKEGQNVTLSCEQNLNHDAMYWYRQDPGQGLRLIYYSQIVNDFQKGDIAEGYSVSREKKESFPLTVTSAQKNPTAFYLCASTRRGTLNEKLFFGSGTQLSVL.

The rearrangement uses TRBV21-1 and TRBJ1-5; the table's D call, TRBD1, has no DNA check behind it. TRBV21-1 is a listed pseudogene. This CDR3 is built from 14 residues. CDR3 sequence: CASSRLINNQPQHF. The CDR3 region has the DNA TGTGCCAGCAGCAGGCTTATCAACAATCAGCCCCAGCATTTT.

The CDR3, as DNA: TGCGCCAGCAGCCACACCTGGACAGGGGAGGGCTACGAGCAGTACTTC. It is translated as CASSHTWTGEGYEQYF. V and J are TRBV4-1 and TRBJ2-7; 9 nucleotides line up with TRBD1. The CDR3 totals 16 residues. With V trimmed by 3 bases and J by 3 bases, 9 bases remained unmatched. CDR1 and CDR2 (germline): MGHRA, YSYEKL.

Comment on this clone: In the same sample, other DNA sequences code for this CDR3. The rearrangement uses TRBV5-1 and TRBJ1-5; tentatively, D is TRBD1 (6 bases). V lost 2 bases, J lost 5 bases, and 11 bases lay in between. This CDR3 spans 14 amino acids. Germline CDR1 and CDR2: SGHRS and YFSETQ. The CDR3: CASSLEAGDQPQHF. Written as DNA, the CDR3 is TGCGCCAGCAGCTTAGAGGCAGGGGATCAGCCCCAGCATTTT.

DNA for the CDR3: TGTGCCAGCAGCCCCCAGGGGGCTTTGCCTGAAGCTTTCTTT. This encodes CASSPQGALPEAFF. This chain connects TRBV7-9 to TRBJ1-1, with TRBD1 matching over 8 bases. Per the germline V gene, CDR1 is SEHNR and CDR2 is FQNEAQ (reference sequence). V shed 5 bases, J shed 6 bases, and the junction held 8 bases outside the gene matches. The CDR3 sequence is 14 residues long.

The chain employs TRBV6-5 and TRBJ2-2, with D perhaps TRBD1 (5 bases). Germline V gene data show CDR1 as MNHEY and CDR2 as SVGAGI. CDR3 length: 13 residues. The V end lost 11 bases, the J end lost 6 bases, and 16 bases lay between the germline ends. CDR3 sequence (DNA): TGTGCCGTCCGACAGTTATTGGCCGGGGAGCTGTTTTTT. Amino acids: CAVRQLLAGELFF.

This rearrangement joins TRBV27 to TRBJ2-7; no clear D gene. Germline values: CDR1 MNHEY, CDR2 SMNVEV (reference sequence). This CDR3 region has 15 residues. Trimming left V 0 bases short and J 4 bases short, with 13 bases between. The CDR3 DNA follows: TGTGCCAGCAGTTTATCGCATGGCGGTTGGTACGAGCAGTACTTC. Protein product: CASSLSHGGWYEQYF.

This chain uses TRBV7-9 with TRBJ1-4, with D possibly matching TRBD1 (5 bases). Germline loops: CDR1 SEHNR, CDR2 FQNEAQ (reference sequence). The CDR3 loop spans 13 amino acids. V was trimmed by 5 bases and J by 5 bases, leaving 9 bases between them. CDR3 protein: CASSQEGNEKLFF. In DNA form, the CDR3 reads TGTGCCAGCAGCCAGGAGGGGAATGAAAAACTGTTTTTT.

This sequence joins TRBV7-9 and TRBJ2-1, with no clear D. The CDR3 runs to 14 residues. The germline V gene encodes CDR1 SEHNR and CDR2 FQNEAQ (reference sequence). V was trimmed by 1 base and J by 8 bases, leaving 12 bases between them. The CDR3 DNA follows: TGTGCCAGCAGCTTAGAGGCAGGTACGGATGAGCAGTTCTTC. Protein product: CASSLEAGTDEQFF.

J is TRBJ2-7 and V is TRBV27; 7 bases align to TRBD1. V gave up 5 bases and J gave up 0 bases; unmatched junction bases: 7. The CDR3 loop spans 15 amino acids. Germline loops: CDR1 MNHEY, CDR2 SMNVEV (reference sequence). DNA of the CDR3: TGTGCCAGCAGTCGTAAACCAGGGGGCTCCTACGAGCAGTACTTC. Amino acids: CASSRKPGGSYEQYF.

The chain uses TRBV14 and TRBJ2-1, with 10 positions matching TRBD2. This CDR3 contains 17 residues. Germline CDR1 SGHDN, CDR2 FVKESK. V was pared by 1 base and J by 4 bases, with 7 bases of the junction left unmatched. CDR3 amino acids: CASSQGNSGGKYNEQFF. Here the CDR3 DNA reads TGTGCCAGCAGCCAAGGTAATAGCGGGGGGAAGTACAATGAGCAGTTCTTC. Full variable domain (remainder filled in from reference TRBV14 and TRBJ2-1): EAGVTQFPSHSVIEKGQTVTLRCDPISGHDNLYWYRRVMGKEIKFLLHFVKESKQDESGMPNNRFLAERTGGTYSTLKVQPAELEDSGVYFCASSQGNSGGKYNEQFFGPGTRLTVL.

The chain carries TRBV6-2 or TRBV6-3 and TRBJ1-4; no reliable D call. With 1 base removed from V and 3 bases from J, the gap between germline ends came to 6 bases. The CDR3 totals 14 residues. From germline, CDR1 is MNHEY and CDR2 SVGEGT. The CDR3 nucleotides are TGTGCCAGCAGTTACTGGAGGGCTAATGAAAAACTGTTTTTT. This gives the protein CASSYWRANEKLFF.

This clone was counted a single time. The genes are TRBV29-1 and TRBJ1-2; perhaps TRBD1 as D (5 bases). The V gene's germline CDR1 is SQVTM and CDR2 ANQGSEA. This CDR3 contains 13 residues. With 4 bases removed from V and 0 bases from J, the gap between germline ends came to 9 bases. The CDR3 here is CSVGGETNYGYTF. The CDR3 DNA sequence: TGCAGCGTTGGGGGGGAGACTAACTATGGCTACACCTTC.

This rearrangement joins TRBV7-9 to TRBJ2-3, with TRBD1 matching over 9 bases. The V gene's germline CDR1 is SEHNR and CDR2 FQNEAQ (reference sequence). V lost 5 bases, J lost 7 bases, and 16 bases stayed unmatched. The CDR3 sequence is 17 residues long. DNA for the CDR3: TGTGCCAGCAGCCGACAGGGGGTTAAACCCTACTCCAATACGCAGTATTTT. Translating it yields CASSRQGVKPYSNTQYF. The full variable domain, with the rest looked up from reference TRBV7-9 and TRBJ2-3, is DTGVSQNPRHKITKRGQNVTFRCDPISEHNRLYWYRQTLGQGPEFLTYFQNEAQLEKSRLLSDRFSAERPKGSFSTLEIQRTEQGDSAMYLCASSRQGVKPYSNTQYFGPGTRLTVL.

Worth noting for this clone: Germline is not matched at one junction end, which may reflect a read error. V gene TRBV7-2 combines with J gene TRBJ1-2; 7 bases agree with TRBD1. Germline assignment: CDR1 SGHTA and CDR2 FQGNSA. The length of the CDR3 is 12 residues. The CDR3 region is CASSLDRVATSF. Written as DNA, the CDR3 is TGTGCCAGCAGTTTAGACAGGGTAGCTACATCCTTC.

J is TRBJ2-3 and V is TRBV24-1; 14 bases are a match to TRBD2. The ends lost 9 bases at V and 3 bases at J; junction bases unmatched: 4. The CDR3 runs 15 residues. Germline CDR1 and CDR2: KGHDR and SFDVKD. The CDR3 nucleotides are TGTGCCACCTCCCGACTAGCGGGGGGGACAGATACGCAGTATTTT. Its protein product is CATSRLAGGTDTQYF.

The rearrangement joins TRBV6-6 to TRBJ1-5, with D perhaps TRBD1 (5 bases). Germline V gene lookup returns CDR1 MNHNY and CDR2 SVGAGI (reference sequence). CDR3 length: 15 residues. V shed 6 bases and J shed 4 bases, with 16 bases lying between them. The CDR3 here is CASSYLGGSNQPQHF. The CDR3 region has the DNA TGTGCCAGCAGCTACCTCGGGGGTTCTAATCAGCCCCAGCATTTT.

This chain uses TRBV12-3 or TRBV12-4 with TRBJ1-2; TRBD1 agrees at 8 bases. The trim removed 4 bases at V and 2 bases at J, leaving 0 bases unmatched. The CDR3 extends over 13 amino acids. The chain's CDR3 is CASSYRGNYGYTF. CDR3 DNA: TGTGCCAGCAGTTACAGGGGGAACTATGGCTACACCTTC.

This chain connects TRBV4-3 to TRBJ2-4; TRBD1 agrees at 7 bases. The V and J ends lost 5 bases and 6 bases, in that order; junction bases with no gene match: 10. CDR1 and CDR2 from the germline V gene are LGHNA and YSLEER. The CDR3 has 15 amino acids. The CDR3 nucleotides are TGCGCCAGCAGCGCCGCCGGACAGGATACAAACATTCAGTACTTC. Its protein is CASSAAGQDTNIQYF.

This clone was seen once. The chain recombines TRBV3-1 (or the pseudogene TRBV3-2) with TRBJ2-7; no clear D gene. V gave up 1 base and J gave up 2 bases, with 9 bases separating them. CDR1 and CDR2 (germline): LGHDT, YNNKEL (reference sequence). The CDR3 consists of 14 residues. CDR3 bases: TGTGCCAGCAGCCAAGTACGGGTGGCCTACGAGCAGTACTTC. It translates to CASSQVRVAYEQYF.

This clone was seen a single time. This chain links TRBV30 with TRBJ1-5; perhaps TRBD1 as D (6 bases). The CDR3 covers 14 residues. Looked up from germline, CDR1 is GTSNPN and CDR2 is SVGIG (reference sequence). With 0 bases removed from V and 3 bases from J, the gap between germline ends came to 9 bases. In nucleotides, the CDR3 is TGTGCCTGGAGTGTACAGGGCCTCAATCAGCCCCAGCATTTT. It specifies CAWSVQGLNQPQHF.

V is TRBV18 and J is TRBJ2-1, with 11 bases lining up with TRBD1. Trimming took 3 bases from V and 15 from J; bases not matched to a gene: 7. The CDR3 runs 13 residues. The germline V gene encodes CDR1 KGHSH and CDR2 LQKENI. The CDR3 sequence is CASSPTGQGGRFF. The CDR3 DNA reads as TGTGCCAGCTCACCGACGGGACAGGGGGGACGGTTCTTC.

The chain couples TRBV21-1 to TRBJ1-6; the D call TRBD1 from the table was never checked on the DNA. TRBV21-1 constitutes a pseudogene. The CDR3 spans 16 residues. The CDR3 DNA reads as TGTGCCAGCAGCCTAACGTGGACAGAGGATAATTCACCCCTCCACTTT. Translation gives CASSLTWTEDNSPLHF.

This chain uses TRBV6-5 with TRBJ1-2, with 8 bases identical to TRBD1. The CDR3 runs to 15 residues. The V gene's germline CDR1 is MNHEY and CDR2 SVGAGI. V lost 7 bases to trimming and J lost 6 bases; unmatched junction nucleotides: 13. CDR3: CASTNEPGQVNGYTF. In DNA, the CDR3 is TGTGCCAGCACTAACGAACCGGGACAGGTTAATGGCTACACCTTC.

The chain links TRBV4-2 to TRBJ2-7; the match to TRBD2 covers 9 bases. J was trimmed by 4 bases and V by 10 bases; bases with no gene match: 8. The germline V gene has CDR1 LGHNA and CDR2 YNFKEQ. The CDR3 contains 13 residues. CDR3 sequence: CATGAGGPYEQYF. CDR3 coding DNA: TGTGCCACAGGGGCGGGGGGGCCTTACGAGCAGTACTTC.

V usage is TRBV6-5 and J usage is TRBJ1-5; 10 positions agree with TRBD1. The germline CDR1 and CDR2 sequences are MNHEY and SVGAGI. V shed 7 bases, J shed 2 bases, and the junction held 2 bases outside the gene matches. CDR3 size: 14 residues. The CDR3 DNA reads as TGTGCCAGCAAAGGGACAGGGGGCAATCAGCCCCAGCATTTT. Amino acid sequence: CASKGTGGNQPQHF.

The chain links TRBV4-3 to TRBJ1-1, with 7 bases fitting TRBD1. Germline CDR1 is LGHNA and CDR2 is YSLEER. Germline trimming cut 4 bases from V and 8 bases from J; bases unmatched to any gene: 4. This CDR3 region has 12 residues. The CDR3 DNA sequence: TGCGCCAGCAGCCTGTTACAGGGGGAAGCTTTCTTT. It is translated as CASSLLQGEAFF.

The chain combines TRBV5-1 with TRBJ2-3; D gene ambiguous. Trimming removed 2 bases at V and 4 bases at J, with 8 bases between. The CDR3 contains 13 residues. Looked up from germline, CDR1 is SGHRS and CDR2 is YFSETQ. Here the CDR3 reads CASSFSFADTQYF. DNA of the CDR3: TGCGCCAGCAGCTTCTCTTTCGCAGATACGCAGTATTTT.

Worth noting for this clone: In the same sample, other DNA sequences code for this CDR3. This chain joins TRBV5-1 and TRBJ2-7; 10 positions match TRBD2. This CDR3 comprises 15 residues. Germline-derived CDR1 and CDR2 are SGHRS and YFSETQ. V shed 5 bases, J shed 0 bases, and the junction held 5 bases outside the gene matches. This CDR3 reads CASSFSGGSSYEQYF. In DNA form, the CDR3 reads TGCGCCAGCAGTTTTAGCGGGGGGAGCTCCTACGAGCAGTACTTC. The entire variable domain, with the rest obtained from reference TRBV5-1 and TRBJ2-7, is as follows: KAGVTQTPRYLIKTRGQQVTLSCSPISGHRSVSWYQQTPGQGLQFLFEYFSETQRNKGNFPGRFSGRQFSNSRSEMNVSTLELGDSALYLCASSFSGGSSYEQYFGPGTRLTVT.